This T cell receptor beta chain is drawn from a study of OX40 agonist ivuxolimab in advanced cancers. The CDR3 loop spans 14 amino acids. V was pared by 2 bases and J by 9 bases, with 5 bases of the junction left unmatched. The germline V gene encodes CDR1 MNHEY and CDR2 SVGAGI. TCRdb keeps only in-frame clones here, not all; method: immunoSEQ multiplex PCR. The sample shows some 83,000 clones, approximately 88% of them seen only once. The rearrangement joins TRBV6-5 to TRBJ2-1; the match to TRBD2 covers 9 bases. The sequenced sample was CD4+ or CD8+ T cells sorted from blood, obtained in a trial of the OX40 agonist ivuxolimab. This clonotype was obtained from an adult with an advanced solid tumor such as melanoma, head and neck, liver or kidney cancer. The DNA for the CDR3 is TGTGCCAGCAGTTACGCAGCGGGAGGCTTTGAGCAGTTCTTC. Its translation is CASSYAAGGFEQFF.